The present T cell receptor (beta chain) was sequenced within a study of immune evolution from preneoplasia to lung adenocarcinoma (dated by TCRdb to the early 2020s). In terms of the full investigation: HLA loss of heterozygosity was seen in about 7%, 15% and 30% of AIS, MIA and ADC lesions, and in no AAH lesions. POLYSOLVER was used to infer class I HLA alleles from exome data, and LOHHLA was used to detect allele-specific HLA loss. The overall cohort was made up of fewer than 70 patients with pulmonary nodules who had surgical resection. The study used immune gene expression, TCR sequencing and multiplex immunofluorescence to profile the immune contexture of lung adenocarcinoma precursors and invasive adenocarcinoma. TCR sequencing data came from approximately 51 patients. According to the study, about 100 samples went through TCR sequencing. Whole exome sequencing and methylation data from the same cohort of nodules were integrated with the immune data. The sample size depended on which specimens were available, not on a prior power calculation. Resected precursor lesions (AAH, AIS, MIA) and invasive adenocarcinomas were each compared against paired morphologically normal lung tissue.

Using the immunoSEQ hsTCRbeta Kit, TCR beta CDR3 regions were sequenced from DNA. Under the source paper's analysis protocol: The ImmunoSEQ Analyzer was used to analyse the TCR sequencing data. T cell clonality was calculated on productive rearrangements as 1 minus Pielou's evenness. To measure T cell diversity, the inverse Simpson index was applied to productive templates. T cell density was defined as TCR beta template counts normalized to usable DNA, with usable DNA estimated by amplifying and sequencing housekeeping genes. Two-sided Kruskal-Wallis tests were used to compare TCR metrics between histologic stages. Sourced from immuneACCESS, this table was stored by TCRdb with only in-frame sequences that have V and J called. A share of the clones is absent; for the studies checked, an unresolved V gene accounts for under half, and the remainder has no known explanation. From that table come the V and J calls and clone size; the DNA was used to work out D and trimming. Here the sample has 7,400 or so clones; roughly 77% occur a single time. The ten largest clones take up approximately 7.9% of the sample.

Overall results and qualifications from the work: The findings reflected association rather than direct causation, and larger cohorts with long-term follow-up and longitudinal biopsies were considered necessary. The highest T cell clonality was observed in KRAS-mutant nodules compared with EGFR-mutant or double wild-type lesions. The highest clonality was observed in normal lung, whereas higher T cell density and diversity but lower clonality appeared to be present in later-stage lesions. All patients were from Japan and China, so applicability to Western populations was uncertain. The highest top T cell clone frequencies were observed in normal lung, and a progressive decrease in top T cell clone frequencies appeared to occur from AAH through AIS, MIA and invasive adenocarcinoma.

Remarks on this clone: Its antigen is unknown. No base quality information exists; no much larger clone differs at one position.

At the junction V is shortened by 3 bases and J by 5 bases; bases outside the gene matches: 10. The germline V gene yields SGHAT for CDR1 and FQNNGV for CDR2. The CDR3 contains 16 residues, cysteine and phenylalanine counted. The read is trimmed to its CDR3 DNA, 48 bases read in frame from base 1. The patients had resection in Japan or China between about 2014 and 2018. Two lung cancer pathologists independently reviewed H&E slides to confirm the histologic diagnosis of every case. Premalignant or tumor cells were enriched for nucleic acid extraction by macro-dissection performed after pathologic assessment. FFPE tissue was used for DNA isolation with the AllPrep DNA/RNA FFPE Kit.

The source is a person aged 70 to 85 with lung adenocarcinoma. This sequence uses TRBV11-2 and TRBJ2-5, with 9 junctional bases fitting TRBD1. Sequencing used FFPE minimally invasive lung adenocarcinoma tissue. The meaning of the sample's cell subset or site label: micro-invasive lung adenocarcinoma (MIA). The DNA sequence is TGTGCCAGCAGCTTTGCCGGACAGGGGCTCGGGGAGACCCAGTACTTC. It codes for CASSFAGQGLGETQYF.